The 25 T cell receptor beta chains below all came from one sample that was sequenced in a study of T-cell memory formation after mild COVID-19. From the 5' RACE reads, TCRdb called clonotypes with MiXCR, one entry per CDR3 protein. Of 30,000 to 35,000 distinct CDR3 sequences in the sample, over 20% were seen once. The material sequenced was PBMCs or a T cell subset sorted from them (not recorded which). The receptor set was obtained from an adult who had mild COVID-19 (a few samples of this study predate the infection). Cell type and time point are not known.

This clonotype was picked up many times. The rearrangement joins TRBV15 to TRBJ2-5; 10 bases are shared with TRBD2. J gave up 6 bases and V 4 bases, and 8 bases lay outside the gene matches. CDR1 is LNHNV and CDR2 is YYDKDF in the germline V gene (reference sequence). This CDR3 is 15 amino acids long. The CDR3 here is CATSTLAGLEKTQYF. In DNA, the CDR3 is TGTGCCACCAGCACACTAGCGGGGCTGGAAAAGACCCAGTACTTC.

The rearrangement uses TRBV4-2 and TRBJ2-3, with 12 bases that match TRBD1. There are 14 residues in the CDR3. Unmatched junction bases numbered 0, after V lost 4 bases and J lost 4 bases. The germline gives CDR1 LGHNA, CDR2 YNFKEQ. The DNA for the CDR3 is TGTGCCAGCAGCCGGGACAGGGGGCCAGATACGCAGTATTTT. It encodes CASSRDRGPDTQYF.

This clonotype was detected ten times or more. V and J are TRBV12-3 or TRBV12-4 and TRBJ2-2; D remains ambiguous. The CDR3 is 14 residues long. V lost 6 bases, J lost 7 bases, and 15 bases lay in between. Written as DNA, the CDR3 is TGTGCCAGCAGCCCGTTTAGGATCGGCGGGGAGCTGTTTTTT. This codes for CASSPFRIGGELFF.

This clonotype was picked up many times. The chain uses TRBV4-3 and TRBJ1-1; no firm D call. Germline CDR1 and CDR2: LGHNA and YSLEER. The CDR3 is 15 residues long. V shed 1 base and J shed 2 bases, with 11 bases lying between them. Written as DNA, the CDR3 is TGCGCCAGCAGCCAAGTGTATCCGGCCAACACTGAAGCTTTCTTT. It specifies CASSQVYPANTEAFF.

This clonotype was counted many times. One end of the junction does not line up with germline, which may come from a read error. V and J are TRBV6-2 or TRBV6-3 and TRBJ2-1; TRBD2 matches 11 bases. This CDR3 has 24 amino acids. Germline V gene lookup returns CDR1 MNHEY and CDR2 SVGEGT. This CDR3 is CVSSYPSRAPTVAGGPIRHNEQFF. CDR3 bases: TGTGTCAGCAGTTACCCGTCCCGAGCTCCCACTGTAGCGGGAGGGCCGATCAGGCACAATGAGCAGTTCTTC.

This chain uses TRBV7-9 with TRBJ2-2; D may correspond to TRBD1 or TRBD2 (6 bases each). The CDR3 is made up of 19 amino acids. The germline V gene has CDR1 SEHNR and CDR2 FQNEAQ (reference sequence). V gave up 8 bases and J gave up 0 bases, with 25 bases separating them. The CDR3 loop is CASLSRARGRFTNTGELFF. CDR3 DNA: TGTGCCAGCCTCTCCAGGGCACGGGGGCGATTTACGAACACCGGGGAGCTGTTTTTT.

V and J are TRBV20-1 and TRBJ1-1; a weak D match, TRBD1 (5 bases). Germline-derived CDR1 and CDR2 are DFQATT and SNEGSKA (reference sequence). Trimming took off 0 bases at V and 11 bases at J, with 19 bases between the two ends. The CDR3 consists of 14 residues. This CDR3 is CSARDRGRGLVAFF. The CDR3 nucleotides read TGCAGTGCTAGAGACCGGGGACGGGGTTTAGTGGCTTTCTTT.

This clonotype was detected many times. V and J are TRBV2 and TRBJ1-2; D is possibly TRBD1 (5 bases). This CDR3 region has 14 residues. V lost 1 base and J lost 2, with 8 bases in between. In germline, CDR1 is SNHLY, CDR2 FYNNEI. The CDR3 here is CASSEVRGNYGYTF. The CDR3 DNA is TGTGCCAGCAGTGAAGTTCGGGGCAACTATGGCTACACCTTC.

V gene TRBV5-6 combines with J gene TRBJ1-2; D unresolved. Germline V CDR1 and CDR2: SGHDT, YYEEEE. The V end was cut by 0 bases, the J end by 3 bases, with 6 bases between. This CDR3 has 13 residues. The CDR3 here is CASSLGRDYGYTF. CDR3 nucleotides: TGTGCCAGCAGCTTGGGCCGGGACTATGGCTACACCTTC.

The chain combines TRBV5-5 with TRBJ1-1; D remains ambiguous. The CDR3 is made up of 13 amino acids. Trimming stripped 0 bases from V and 6 bases from J, with 9 bases between. Germline V gives CDR1 SGHKS, CDR2 YYEKEE (reference sequence). The CDR3 DNA sequence: TGTGCCAGCAGCTTGGCCGTGACACCTGAAGCTTTCTTT. Its protein is CASSLAVTPEAFF.

This clonotype was detected many times. This rearrangement joins TRBV20-1 to TRBJ2-4; D is ambiguous. CDR1 DFQATT and CDR2 SNEGSKA come from the germline V gene (reference sequence). V gave up 3 bases and J gave up 10 bases, with 19 bases separating them. This CDR3 contains 14 residues. CDR3 coding DNA: TGCAGTGCTAGCCCCCACCTCGAAAAAAGGATTCAGTACTTC. Amino acids: CSASPHLEKRIQYF.

The chain couples TRBV12-3 or TRBV12-4 to TRBJ2-1; the match to TRBD2 covers 10 bases. The junction had 12 bases not matched to a gene; V was cut back by 5 bases and J by 5 bases. This CDR3 spans 17 amino acids. CDR3 coding DNA: TGTGCCAGCAGTAATTTTTTAGCGGGAGGAGTGGACAATGAGCAGTTCTTC. Translated, it gives CASSNFLAGGVDNEQFF.

This clonotype was picked up many times. The CDR3 reads CAISGRQEQGYGYTF. CDR3 sequence (DNA): TGTGCCATCAGTGGAAGACAGGAACAAGGCTATGGCTACACCTTC. J is TRBJ1-2 and V is TRBV10-3, with a possible D match to TRBD1 (6 bases). The length of the CDR3 is 15 residues. The germline V and J ends were trimmed by 4 bases and 4 bases, with 16 bases remaining between them. Looked up from germline, CDR1 is ENHRY and CDR2 is SYGVKD.

This clonotype was observed a few times. This CDR3 is CASRFNREETQYF. CDR3 nucleotide sequence: TGTGCCAGCAGGTTTAACAGGGAGGAGACCCAGTACTTC. This sequence joins TRBV5-4 and TRBJ2-5; D is perhaps TRBD1 (6 bases). The CDR3 sequence is 13 residues long. The V end was cut by 5 bases, the J end by 5 bases, with 13 bases between. Germline V gene sequence: CDR1 SGHNT, CDR2 YYREEE (reference sequence).

This clonotype was seen repeatedly, ten times or more. The CDR3, as DNA: TGCAGTGCTAGCCGAGACAGGGTGGCTGGCTACACCTTC. It yields the protein CSASRDRVAGYTF. The rearrangement uses TRBV20-1 and TRBJ1-2; 7 bases fit TRBD1. CDR1 and CDR2 from the germline V gene are DFQATT and SNEGSKA (reference sequence). The CDR3 consists of 13 residues. V trimming: 3 bases; J trimming: 7 bases; junction bases outside the gene matches: 8.

This clonotype came up many times. The rearrangement joins TRBV18 to TRBJ2-3; D call uncertain. The CDR3 has 14 residues. Trimming pared 6 bases from V and 1 base from J, leaving 11 bases between. Germline V lookup: CDR1 KGHSH, CDR2 LQKENI. The CDR3 loop is CASSDFLGTDTQYF. CDR3 DNA sequence: TGTGCCAGCTCCGACTTTTTGGGCACAGATACGCAGTATTTT.

This clonotype was detected many times. This chain joins TRBV5-6 and TRBJ2-7, with D possibly being TRBD2 (5 bases). V lost 0 bases, J lost 3 bases, and 10 bases lay in between. The CDR3 is 14 residues long. Per germline, CDR1 SGHDT and CDR2 YYEEEE. The CDR3 loop is CASSLGRRSYEQYF. The CDR3 coding sequence is TGTGCCAGCAGCTTGGGCAGGAGGAGCTACGAGCAGTACTTC.

This clonotype was detected many times. This rearrangement joins TRBV7-3 to TRBJ1-5, with D possibly being TRBD1 (5 bases). Germline-derived CDR1 and CDR2 are SGHTA and FQGTGA. This CDR3 spans 15 amino acids. With 2 bases removed from V and 0 bases from J, the gap between germline ends came to 8 bases. The CDR3: CASSLGGDSNQPQHF. Here the CDR3 DNA reads TGTGCCAGCAGCTTAGGGGGGGATAGCAATCAGCCCCAGCATTTT.

This clonotype was seen many times. This sequence joins TRBV20-1 and TRBJ2-1; no clear D gene. CDR1 and CDR2 from the germline V gene are DFQATT and SNEGSKA (reference sequence). V lost 6 bases and J 10 bases, leaving 13 bases between the germline ends. This CDR3 spans 11 amino acids. The DNA of the CDR3 is TGCAGTGCCCCACGCCGCGTGGAGCAGTTCTTC. This encodes CSAPRRVEQFF.

J is TRBJ2-3 and V is TRBV12-3 or TRBV12-4; 11 bases map to TRBD2. The CDR3 is 16 residues long. The V segment lost 5 bases and the J segment 0 bases; nucleotides outside the gene matches: 4. CDR3 sequence: CASSPIAGGSTDTQYF. DNA of the CDR3: TGTGCCAGCAGTCCTATAGCGGGGGGGAGCACAGATACGCAGTATTTT.

This clonotype was detected only a few times. The CDR3 sequence is CASSQGQGRSYEQYF. CDR3 DNA: TGTGCCAGCTCACAAGGACAGGGGAGGTCCTACGAGCAGTACTTC. The V and J genes are TRBV18 and TRBJ2-7; TRBD1 matches 9 bases. Per germline, CDR1 KGHSH and CDR2 LQKENI. V lost 4 bases, J lost 1 base, and 5 bases stayed unmatched. The CDR3 extends over 15 amino acids.

This clonotype was counted a single time. The genes are TRBV11-2 and TRBJ1-2; D possibly corresponds to TRBD1 (5 bases). CDR1 is SGHAT, CDR2 FQNNGV, per germline. V shed 2 bases and J shed 3 bases, with 13 bases lying between them. The CDR3 is 15 amino acids. CDR3 residues: CASSLSTGWDYGYTF. Written as DNA, the CDR3 is TGTGCCAGCAGCTTAAGCACAGGTTGGGACTATGGCTACACCTTC.

In this sample, this clonotype turned up many times. The chain joins TRBV12-3 or TRBV12-4 to TRBJ1-5; D not certain. V was clipped by 1 base and J by 5 bases, with 9 bases between them. The CDR3 spans 14 residues. The CDR3 here is CASSLVGSYQPQHF. The CDR3 DNA reads as TGTGCCAGCAGTTTAGTAGGGAGTTATCAGCCCCAGCATTTT.

This clonotype was seen ten or more times. This chain uses TRBV20-1 with TRBJ2-1; TRBD2 aligns across 11 bases. Trimming at V came to 5 bases and at J to 3 bases, leaving 6 bases not matched to a gene. This CDR3 region has 15 residues. The germline V gene encodes CDR1 DFQATT and CDR2 SNEGSKA (reference sequence). CDR3 DNA: TGCAGTGCTTACCTTAGCGGGAGGGTCTACAATGAGCAGTTCTTC. Its protein product is CSAYLSGRVYNEQFF.

The chain employs TRBV12-3 or TRBV12-4 and TRBJ1-4, with unresolved D. This CDR3 has 15 amino acids. The V gene lost 6 bases and the J gene lost 3 bases, with 14 bases spanning the gap. CDR3 amino acids: CASSPPRSPNEKLFF. For the CDR3, the DNA is TGTGCCAGCAGCCCCCCCAGATCCCCTAATGAAAAACTGTTTTTT.